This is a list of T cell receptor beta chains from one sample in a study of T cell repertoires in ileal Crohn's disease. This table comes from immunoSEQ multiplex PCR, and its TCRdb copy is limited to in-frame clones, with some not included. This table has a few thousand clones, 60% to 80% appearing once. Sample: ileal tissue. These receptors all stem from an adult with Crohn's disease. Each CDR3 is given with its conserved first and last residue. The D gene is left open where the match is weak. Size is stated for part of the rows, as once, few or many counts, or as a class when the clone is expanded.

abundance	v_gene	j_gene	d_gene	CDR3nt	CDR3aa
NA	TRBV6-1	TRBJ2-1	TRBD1	TGTGCCAGCAAGCGGGACAGGGTAATCAATGAGCAGTTCTTC	CASKRDRVINEQFF
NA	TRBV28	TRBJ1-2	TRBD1	TGTGCCAGCAGTCCGGGACAGGGGGCTAGCTACTATGGCTACACCTTC	CASSPGQGASYYGYTF
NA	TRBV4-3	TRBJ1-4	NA	TGCGCCAGCAGCCAAGATCCAGTGCCCTATGAAAAACTGTTTTTT	CASSQDPVPYEKLFF
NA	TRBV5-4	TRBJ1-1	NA	TGTGCCAGCAGCTCCAACCCGGGGAACACTGAAGCTTTCTTT	CASSSNPGNTEAFF
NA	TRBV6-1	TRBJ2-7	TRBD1	TGTGCCAGCAGTGCCCCCGCGACAGGGGTCGGAGAGCAGTACTTC	CASSAPATGVGEQYF
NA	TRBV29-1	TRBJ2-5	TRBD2	TGCAGCCTCCGAGATACACTAGCGGGAGGGGGAGCCCAGTACTTC	CSLRDTLAGGGAQYF
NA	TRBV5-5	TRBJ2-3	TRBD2	TGTGCCAGCAGCTTGGGTTCCGCGGGGGGGGTTGTTACGCAGTATTTT	CASSLGSAGGVVTQYF
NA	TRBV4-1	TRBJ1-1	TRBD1	TGCGCCAGCAGCCAACTCCCGGGACAGGGGGCGTTAACTGAAGCTTTCTTT	CASSQLPGQGALTEAFF
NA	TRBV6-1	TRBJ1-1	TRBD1	TGTGCCAGCAGTGAGAGGGGGCGGACGGAGGCTTTCTTT	CASSERGRTEAFF
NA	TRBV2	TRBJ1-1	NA	TGTGCCAGCAGTGAAATAAGAGGGAACACTGAAGCTTTCTTT	CASSEIRGNTEAFF
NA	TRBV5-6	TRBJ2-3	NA	TGTGCCAGCATTCGGGGACAAGACACAGATACGCAGTATTTT	CASIRGQDTDTQYF
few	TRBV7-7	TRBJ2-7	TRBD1	TGTGCTAGCAGCTTACGGACAGGGGATAGCGAGCAGTACTTC	CASSLRTGDSEQYF
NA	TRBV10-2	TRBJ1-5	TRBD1	TGCGCCAGCAGCCTCACAGGGGATCAGCCCCAGCATTTT	CASSLTGDQPQHF
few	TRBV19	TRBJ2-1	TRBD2	TGTGCCACCTCCCTAGTGGCTAGCGGGAGCCAGGAGCAGTTCTTC	CATSLVASGSQEQFF
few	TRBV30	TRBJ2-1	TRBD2	TGTGCCTGGAGTTTACTAGCGGGAATTGATGAGCAGTTCTTC	CAWSLLAGIDEQFF
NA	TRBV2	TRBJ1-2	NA	TGTGCCAGCATAGTACAGTGGAACTATGGCTACACCTTC	CASIVQWNYGYTF
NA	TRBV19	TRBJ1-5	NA	TGTGCCAGTAGTAATCAGGGGTCGGGACAGCCCCAGCATTTT	CASSNQGSGQPQHF
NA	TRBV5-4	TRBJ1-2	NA	TGTGCCAGCAGCCCGGGGGGTTCAATGAACTATGGCTACACCTTC	CASSPGGSMNYGYTF
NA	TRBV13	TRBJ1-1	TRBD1	TGTGCCAGCAGCCGACAGGGACCCATTAACACTGAAGCTTTCTTT	CASSRQGPINTEAFF
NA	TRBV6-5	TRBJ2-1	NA	TGTGCCAGCAGTTCCCCCGGGAGCTCCTACAATGAGCAGTTCTTC	CASSSPGSSYNEQFF
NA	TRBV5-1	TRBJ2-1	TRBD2	TGCGCCAGCAGCTTGGCCGGCGGGACTAGCCGCTACAATGAGCAGTTCTTC	CASSLAGGTSRYNEQFF
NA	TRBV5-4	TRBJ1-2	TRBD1	TGTGCCAGCAGCCTTTCCGGACAGGGCGGCTATGGCTACACCTTC	CASSLSGQGGYGYTF
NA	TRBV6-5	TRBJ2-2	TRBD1	TGTGCCAGCAGTTACCCAGGGACAGGGGCCGGGGAGCTGTTTTTT	CASSYPGTGAGELFF
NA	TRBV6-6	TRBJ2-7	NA	TGTGCCAGCCCGGGGGGCGCTTCGCGAGAGCAGTACTTC	CASPGGASREQYF
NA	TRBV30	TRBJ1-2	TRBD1	TGTGCCGCAACCGGGACAGCTAACTATGGCTACACCTTC	CAATGTANYGYTF
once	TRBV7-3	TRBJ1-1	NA	TGTGCCAGCGCTTTCGAAAGGGGCCGTGAAGCTTTCTTT	CASAFERGREAFF